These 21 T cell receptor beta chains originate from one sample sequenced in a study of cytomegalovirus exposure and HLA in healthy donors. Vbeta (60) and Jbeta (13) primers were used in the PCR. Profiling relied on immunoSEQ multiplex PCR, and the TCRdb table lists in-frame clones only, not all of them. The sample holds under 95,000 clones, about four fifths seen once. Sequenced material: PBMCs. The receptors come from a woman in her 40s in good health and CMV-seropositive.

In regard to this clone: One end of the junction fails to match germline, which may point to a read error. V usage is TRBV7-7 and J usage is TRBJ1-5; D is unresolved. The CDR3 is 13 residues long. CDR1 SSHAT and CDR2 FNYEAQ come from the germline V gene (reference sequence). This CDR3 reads CASSLAFNQPQHF. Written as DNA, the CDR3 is TGTGCTAGCAGCCTAGCCTTTAATCAGCCCCAGCATTTT.

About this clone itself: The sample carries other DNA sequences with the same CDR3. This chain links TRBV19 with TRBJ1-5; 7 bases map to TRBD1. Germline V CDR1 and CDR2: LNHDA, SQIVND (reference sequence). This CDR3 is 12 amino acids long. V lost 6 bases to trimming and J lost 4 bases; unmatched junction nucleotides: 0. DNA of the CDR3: TGTGCCAGTAGACAGGGGAATCAGCCCCAGCATTTT. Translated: CASRQGNQPQHF.

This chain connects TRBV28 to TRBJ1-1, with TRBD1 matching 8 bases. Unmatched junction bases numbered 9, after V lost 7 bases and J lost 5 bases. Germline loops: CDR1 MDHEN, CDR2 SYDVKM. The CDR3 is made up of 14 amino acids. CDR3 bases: TGTGCCAGCACATTAACAGGGGGAAAGACTGAAGCTTTCTTT. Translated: CASTLTGGKTEAFF.

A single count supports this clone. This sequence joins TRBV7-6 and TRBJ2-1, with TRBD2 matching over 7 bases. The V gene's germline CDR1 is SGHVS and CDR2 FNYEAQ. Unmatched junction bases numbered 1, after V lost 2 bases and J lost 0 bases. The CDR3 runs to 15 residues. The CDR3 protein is CASSLWEGSYNEQFF. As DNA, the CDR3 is TGTGCCAGCAGCTTATGGGAGGGCTCCTACAATGAGCAGTTCTTC.

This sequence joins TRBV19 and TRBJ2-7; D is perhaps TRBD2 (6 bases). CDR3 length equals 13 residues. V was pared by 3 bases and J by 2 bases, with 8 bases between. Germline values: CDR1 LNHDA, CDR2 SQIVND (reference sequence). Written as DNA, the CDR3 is TGTGCCAGTAGTATGGGCGGGGCCTACGAGCAGTACTTC. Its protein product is CASSMGGAYEQYF.

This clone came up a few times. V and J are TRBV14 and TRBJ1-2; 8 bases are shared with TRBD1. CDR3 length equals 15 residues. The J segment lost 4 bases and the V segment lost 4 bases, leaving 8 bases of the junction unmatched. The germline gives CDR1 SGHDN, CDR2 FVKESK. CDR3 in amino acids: CASSPLDRVSYGYTF. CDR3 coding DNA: TGTGCCAGCAGCCCATTGGACAGGGTCTCCTATGGCTACACCTTC.

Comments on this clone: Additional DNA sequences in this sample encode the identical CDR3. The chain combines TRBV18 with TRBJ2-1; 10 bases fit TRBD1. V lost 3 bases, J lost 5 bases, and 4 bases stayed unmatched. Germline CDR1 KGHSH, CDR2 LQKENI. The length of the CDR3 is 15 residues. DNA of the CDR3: TGTGCCAGCTCACCCCGACAGGGGGCCAACAATGAGCAGTTCTTC. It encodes CASSPRQGANNEQFF.

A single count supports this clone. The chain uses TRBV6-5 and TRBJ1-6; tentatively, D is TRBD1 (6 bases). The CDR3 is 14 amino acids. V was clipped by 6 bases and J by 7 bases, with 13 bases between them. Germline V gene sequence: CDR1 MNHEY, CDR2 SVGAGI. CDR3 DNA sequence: TGTGCCAGCAGGGTTCAGGGGTCCAATTCACCCCTCCACTTT. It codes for CASRVQGSNSPLHF.

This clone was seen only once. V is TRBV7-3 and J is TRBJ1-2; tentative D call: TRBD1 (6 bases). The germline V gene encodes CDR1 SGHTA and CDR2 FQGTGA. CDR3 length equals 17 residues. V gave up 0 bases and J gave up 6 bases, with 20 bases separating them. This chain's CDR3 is CASSLTGEIGGGDGYTF. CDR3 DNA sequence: TGTGCCAGCAGCTTAACAGGGGAAATAGGTGGGGGCGATGGCTACACCTTC.

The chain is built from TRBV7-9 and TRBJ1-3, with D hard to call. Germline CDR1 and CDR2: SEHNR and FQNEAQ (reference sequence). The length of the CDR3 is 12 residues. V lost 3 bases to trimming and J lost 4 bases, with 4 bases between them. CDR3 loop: CASSLRGNTIYF. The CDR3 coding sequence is TGTGCCAGCAGCTTGAGAGGAAACACCATATATTTT.

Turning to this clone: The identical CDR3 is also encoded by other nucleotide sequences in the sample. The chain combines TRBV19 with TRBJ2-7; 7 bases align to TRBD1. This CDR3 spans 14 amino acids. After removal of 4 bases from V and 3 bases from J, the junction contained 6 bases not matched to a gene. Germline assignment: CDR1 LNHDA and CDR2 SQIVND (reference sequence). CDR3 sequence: CASSRGQGDYEQYF. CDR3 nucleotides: TGTGCCAGTAGTAGGGGTCAGGGGGACTACGAGCAGTACTTC.

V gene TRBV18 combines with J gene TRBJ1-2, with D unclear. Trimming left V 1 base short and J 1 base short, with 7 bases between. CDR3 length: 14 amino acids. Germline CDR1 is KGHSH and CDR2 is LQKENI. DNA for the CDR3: TGTGCCAGCTCACCACGAGAGTTTAACTATGGCTACACCTTC. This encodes CASSPREFNYGYTF.

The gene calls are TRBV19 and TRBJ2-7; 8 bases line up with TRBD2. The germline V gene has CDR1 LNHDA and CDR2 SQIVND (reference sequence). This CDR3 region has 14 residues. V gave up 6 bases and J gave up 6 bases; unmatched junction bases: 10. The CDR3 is CASRSGTRMGEQYF. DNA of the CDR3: TGTGCCAGTAGGTCCGGGACTAGGATGGGCGAGCAGTACTTC.

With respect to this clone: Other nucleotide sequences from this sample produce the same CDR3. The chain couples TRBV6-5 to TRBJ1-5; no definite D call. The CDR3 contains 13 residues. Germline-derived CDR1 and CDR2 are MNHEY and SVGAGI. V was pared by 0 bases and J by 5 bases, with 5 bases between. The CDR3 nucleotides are TGTGCCAGCAGTTACTCGCGCGATCAGCCCCAGCATTTT. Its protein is CASSYSRDQPQHF.

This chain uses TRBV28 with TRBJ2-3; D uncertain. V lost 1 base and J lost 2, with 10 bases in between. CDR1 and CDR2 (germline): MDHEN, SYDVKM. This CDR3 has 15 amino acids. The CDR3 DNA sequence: TGTGCCAGCAGTTTATTAGTCCAAACCACAGATACGCAGTATTTT. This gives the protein CASSLLVQTTDTQYF.

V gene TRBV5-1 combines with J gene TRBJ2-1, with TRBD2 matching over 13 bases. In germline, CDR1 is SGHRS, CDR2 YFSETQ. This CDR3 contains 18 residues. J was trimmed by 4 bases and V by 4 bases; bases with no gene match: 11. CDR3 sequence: CASSPLLAGGFGYNEQFF. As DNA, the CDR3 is TGCGCCAGCAGCCCCCTACTAGCGGGGGGGTTCGGGTACAATGAGCAGTTCTTC.

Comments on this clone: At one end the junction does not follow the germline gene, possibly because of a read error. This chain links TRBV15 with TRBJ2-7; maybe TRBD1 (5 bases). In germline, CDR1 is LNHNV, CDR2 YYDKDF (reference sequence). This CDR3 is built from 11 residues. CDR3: CATSDSYEQYF. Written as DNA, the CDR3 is TGTGCGACCAGCGACAGCTACGAGCAGTACTTC.

The CDR3 sequence is CAISELAGESYEQYF. Here the CDR3 DNA reads TGTGCCATCAGTGAGTTGGCGGGAGAATCATACGAGCAGTACTTC. The chain has TRBV10-3 and TRBJ2-7, with 7 bases fitting TRBD2. The germline V gene has CDR1 ENHRY and CDR2 SYGVKD. This CDR3 is 15 amino acids long. The J segment lost 4 bases and the V segment lost 1 base, leaving 7 bases of the junction unmatched.

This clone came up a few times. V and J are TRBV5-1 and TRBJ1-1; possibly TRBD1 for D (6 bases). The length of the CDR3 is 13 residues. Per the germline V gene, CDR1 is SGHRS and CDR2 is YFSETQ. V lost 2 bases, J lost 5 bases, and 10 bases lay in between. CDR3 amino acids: CASSLAGVTEAFF. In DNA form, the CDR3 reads TGCGCCAGCAGCTTAGCAGGGGTGACTGAAGCTTTCTTT.

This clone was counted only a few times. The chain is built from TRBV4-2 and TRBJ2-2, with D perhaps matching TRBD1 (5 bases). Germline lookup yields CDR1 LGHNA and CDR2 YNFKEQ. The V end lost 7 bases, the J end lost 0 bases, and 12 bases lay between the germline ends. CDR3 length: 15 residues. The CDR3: CASKTDITNTGELFF. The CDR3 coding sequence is TGTGCCAGCAAGACGGACATTACGAACACCGGGGAGCTGTTTTTT.

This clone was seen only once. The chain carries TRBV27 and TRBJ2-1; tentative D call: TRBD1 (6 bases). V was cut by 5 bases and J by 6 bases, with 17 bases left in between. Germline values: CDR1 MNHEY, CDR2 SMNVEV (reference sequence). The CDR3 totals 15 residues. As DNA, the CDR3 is TGTGCCAGCAGTCCCACAGGGAGACTGAGCAATGAGCAGTTCTTC. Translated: CASSPTGRLSNEQFF.